This TCR beta chain was captured by sequencing in a study of regulatory T cells in long-lasting Graves disease. This clonotype was detected many times. Its antigen is undetermined. The study, taken as a whole, reports: Graves' patients with persistent disease showed TCR diversity lower than patients newly diagnosed. Tissue studied was limited to peripheral blood, excluding thyroid tissue. Segments TRBV28, TRBJ1-2 and TRBJ2-5 showed preferential usage in persistent disease.

Through Arm-PCR of CDR3 regions and iRepertoire HTBI primers, TCR beta libraries were built. TCRdb reprocessed the multiplex PCR reads with MiXCR, giving one entry per CDR3 protein. The table shows 350,000 to 500,000 distinct CDR3 sequences, with roughly 23% occurring only once. Time point defined: persistent/refractory GD, antithyroid drugs over 5 years with positive TRAb. Extracted PBMC RNA gave rise to the TCR library. Roughly 9 milliliters of peripheral blood were taken and placed in EDTA tubes. After removal of 4 bases from V and 6 bases from J, the junction contained 13 bases not matched to a gene. Germline V gene lookup returns CDR1 MNHEY and CDR2 SMNVEV (reference sequence). The CDR3 loop spans 16 amino acids.

The genes are TRBV27 and TRBJ2-5; 8 bases match TRBD1. The sample here was peripheral blood mononuclear cells (PBMCs), taken when the disease was refractory, from a patient treated with antithyroid drugs. The receptor was isolated from a female donor with Graves disease. CDR3 residues: CASSSTPGTGGKTQYF. DNA of the CDR3: TGTGCCAGCAGTTCAACCCCCGGGACAGGAGGGAAGACCCAGTACTTC.